The sequence of this TCR beta chain was determined in a study of blood T cell repertoires in COVID-19. Germline CDR1 reads SQVTM; CDR2 reads ANQGSEA. V was clipped by 6 bases and J by 0 bases; unmatched bases: 14. The CDR3 length is 17 residues. Clones were read by immunoSEQ multiplex PCR, and TCRdb kept only the in-frame ones, dropping some. The sample consists of roughly 200,000 clones, approximately 91% of them appearing once. This TCR derives from a man between 18 and 35 years old with active or convalescent COVID-19. The specimen sequenced was peripheral blood. The chain combines TRBV29-1 with TRBJ2-4, with 7 bases fitting TRBD1. The chain's CDR3 is CSVKMTGSYLAKNIQYF. For the CDR3, the DNA is TGCAGCGTCAAAATGACAGGGTCATACTTAGCCAAAAACATTCAGTACTTC.